This record concerns one T cell receptor (beta chain) sequence. Methods used by the authors: From reference gene primer amplification, estimates of nucleated cell counts were derived. The table came from immunoSEQ multiplex PCR; TCRdb's copy has only in-frame clones and leaves some out. Clonal size and the V and J genes are those of that table, whereas D and trimming came from the DNA. The table lists 25,000 to 30,000 clones, 65% to 70% of them singletons. This entry belongs to a study of blood T cell repertoires in COVID-19. Overall study: The United States, Italy and Spain were the sources of the acute and convalescent COVID-19 samples. T cells, B-cell-depleted T cells, or PBMCs supplied cDNA or gDNA.

The TCR comes from a human donor in a cohort sampled during active COVID-19. Input material: peripheral blood.

The CDR3 bases are TGCGCCAGCAGCTTACAGGGTTTCGGGGAGCTGTTTTTT. Amino acids: CASSLQGFGELFF. The gene calls are TRBV5-1 and TRBJ2-2, with D perhaps TRBD1 (6 bases). V was cut by 2 bases and J by 7 bases, with 9 bases left in between. This CDR3 contains 13 residues. The germline gives CDR1 SGHRS, CDR2 YFSETQ.